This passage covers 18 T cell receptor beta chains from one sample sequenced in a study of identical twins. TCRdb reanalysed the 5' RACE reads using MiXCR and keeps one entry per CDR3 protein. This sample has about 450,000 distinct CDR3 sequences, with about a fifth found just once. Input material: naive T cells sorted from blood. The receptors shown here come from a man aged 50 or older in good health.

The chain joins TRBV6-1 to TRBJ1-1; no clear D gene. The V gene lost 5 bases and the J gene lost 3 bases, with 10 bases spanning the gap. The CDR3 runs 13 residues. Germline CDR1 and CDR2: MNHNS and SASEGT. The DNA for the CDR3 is TGTGCCAGCAGTAAAAAAAAGGACACTGAAGCTTTCTTT. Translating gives CASSKKKDTEAFF.

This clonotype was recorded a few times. The CDR3 loop is CASSYTYDRDGYTF. The CDR3, as DNA: TGTGCCAGCAGTTACACCTACGACAGGGATGGCTACACCTTC. The V call is TRBV6-2 or TRBV6-3, the J call TRBJ1-2, with 7 bases lining up with TRBD1. Trimming at V came to 2 bases and at J to 6 bases, leaving 6 bases not matched to a gene. Germline V gene sequence: CDR1 MNHEY, CDR2 SVGEGT. This CDR3 spans 14 amino acids.

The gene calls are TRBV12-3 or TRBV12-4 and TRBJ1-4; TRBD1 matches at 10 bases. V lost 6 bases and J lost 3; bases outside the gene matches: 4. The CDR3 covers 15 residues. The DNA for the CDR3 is TGTGCCAGCAGCCCCGGACAGGGGGCTAATGAAAAACTGTTTTTT. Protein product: CASSPGQGANEKLFF.

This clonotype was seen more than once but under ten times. For the CDR3, the DNA is TGTGCCAGCAGTTTCCAGGGACTAGCGAACACCGGGGAGCTGTTTTTT. It translates to CASSFQGLANTGELFF. The rearrangement joins TRBV6-5 to TRBJ2-2; TRBD2 aligns across 8 bases. J gave up 0 bases and V 4 bases, and 4 bases lay outside the gene matches. The length of the CDR3 is 16 residues. Germline CDR1 MNHEY, CDR2 SVGAGI.

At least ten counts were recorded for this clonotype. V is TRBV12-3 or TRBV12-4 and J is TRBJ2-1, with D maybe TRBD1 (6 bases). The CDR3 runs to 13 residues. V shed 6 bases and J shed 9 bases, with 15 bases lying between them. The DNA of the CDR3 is TGTGCCAGCAGCTTACAGGGATTAGGTGAGCAGTTCTTC. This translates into CASSLQGLGEQFF.

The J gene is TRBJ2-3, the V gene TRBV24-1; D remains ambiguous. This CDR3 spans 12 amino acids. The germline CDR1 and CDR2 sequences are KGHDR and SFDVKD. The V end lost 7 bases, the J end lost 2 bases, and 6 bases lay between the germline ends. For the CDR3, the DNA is TGTGCCACCAGGGGTGTCACAGATACGCAGTATTTT. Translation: CATRGVTDTQYF.

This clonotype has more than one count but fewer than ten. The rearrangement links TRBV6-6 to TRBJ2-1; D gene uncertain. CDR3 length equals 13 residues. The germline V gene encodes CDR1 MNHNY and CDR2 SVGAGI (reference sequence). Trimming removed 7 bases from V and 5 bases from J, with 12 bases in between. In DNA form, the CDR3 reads TGTGCCAGCATCGGACCACTAAACAATGAGCAGTTCTTC. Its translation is CASIGPLNNEQFF.

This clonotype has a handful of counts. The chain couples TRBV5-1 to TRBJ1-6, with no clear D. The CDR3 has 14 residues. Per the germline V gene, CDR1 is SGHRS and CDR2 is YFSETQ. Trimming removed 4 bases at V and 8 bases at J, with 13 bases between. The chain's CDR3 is CASSEGKMDSPLHF. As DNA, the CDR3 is TGCGCCAGCAGCGAAGGGAAGATGGATTCACCCCTCCACTTT.

CDR3 sequence: CSVSTSGHEQFF. The CDR3 DNA is TGCAGCGTATCGACTAGCGGGCATGAGCAGTTCTTC. The chain is built from TRBV29-1 and TRBJ2-1; 10 positions match TRBD2. CDR1 and CDR2 (germline): SQVTM, ANQGSEA. This CDR3 is 12 amino acids long. Trimming removed 6 bases from V and 8 bases from J; junction bases left unmatched: 4.

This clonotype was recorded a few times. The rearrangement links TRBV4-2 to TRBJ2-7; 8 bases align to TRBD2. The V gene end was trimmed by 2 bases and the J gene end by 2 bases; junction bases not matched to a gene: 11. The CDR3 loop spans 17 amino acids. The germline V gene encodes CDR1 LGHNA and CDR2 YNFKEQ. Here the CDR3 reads CASSQTGLEKFAYEQYF. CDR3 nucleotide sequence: TGTGCCAGCAGCCAAACGGGACTAGAAAAGTTCGCCTACGAGCAGTACTTC.

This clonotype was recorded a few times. DNA of the CDR3: TGTGCCAGCAGGATGCTCCCTAGGTCCTACAATGAGCAGTTCTTC. Translating it yields CASRMLPRSYNEQFF. This chain links TRBV28 with TRBJ2-1; D ambiguous. V was clipped by 6 bases and J by 1 base, with 13 bases between them. This CDR3 has 15 residues. CDR1 MDHEN and CDR2 SYDVKM come from the germline V gene.

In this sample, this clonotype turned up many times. In DNA, the CDR3 is TGCGCCAGCAGCCCTACAAGGAGGGAGGATACGCAGTATTTT. Translating gives CASSPTRREDTQYF. The chain carries TRBV5-1 and TRBJ2-3; D may be TRBD2 (6 bases). Germline V gives CDR1 SGHRS, CDR2 YFSETQ. V gave up 4 bases and J gave up 6 bases, with 15 bases separating them. The CDR3 sequence is 14 residues long.

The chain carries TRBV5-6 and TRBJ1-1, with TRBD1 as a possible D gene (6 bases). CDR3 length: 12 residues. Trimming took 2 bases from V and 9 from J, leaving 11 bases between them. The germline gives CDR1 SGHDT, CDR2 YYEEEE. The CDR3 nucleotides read TGTGCCAGCAGCTTACAGGGCGGAAAAGCTTTCTTT. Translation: CASSLQGGKAFF.

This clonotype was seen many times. The CDR3 loop is CASSLERIVAPDTQYF. The CDR3 nucleotides read TGTGCCAGCAGCCTGGAGCGAATCGTCGCCCCGGATACGCAGTATTTT. This rearrangement joins TRBV11-1 to TRBJ2-3; D is undetermined. The CDR3 runs 16 residues. Germline-derived CDR1 and CDR2 are SGHAT and FQDESV (reference sequence). Trimming took 5 bases from V and 6 from J, leaving 21 bases between them.

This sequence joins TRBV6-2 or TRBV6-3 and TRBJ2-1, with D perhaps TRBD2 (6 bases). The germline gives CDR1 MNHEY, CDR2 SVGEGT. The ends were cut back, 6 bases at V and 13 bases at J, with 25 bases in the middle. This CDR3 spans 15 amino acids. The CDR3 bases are TGTGCCAGCAGGCGAGGGTGGCAGGGAGGCAGTGGTCAGTTCTTC. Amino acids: CASRRGWQGGSGQFF.

The CDR3 sequence is CASSLSSGSSGKNIQYF. CDR3 DNA sequence: TGTGCCAGCTCATTGTCTAGCGGGAGTTCGGGGAAAAACATTCAGTACTTC. The gene calls are TRBV18 and TRBJ2-4; 10 bases align to TRBD2. Germline CDR1 and CDR2: KGHSH and LQKENI. Trimming cost V 5 bases and J 4 bases; bases outside gene matches: 11. There are 17 residues in the CDR3.

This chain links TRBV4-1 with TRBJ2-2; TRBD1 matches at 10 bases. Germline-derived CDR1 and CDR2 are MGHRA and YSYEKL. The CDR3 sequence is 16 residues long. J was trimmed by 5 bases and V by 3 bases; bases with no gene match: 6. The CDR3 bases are TGCGCCAGCAGCCATCGGACAGGGGGAATTACCGGGGAGCTGTTTTTT. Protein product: CASSHRTGGITGELFF.

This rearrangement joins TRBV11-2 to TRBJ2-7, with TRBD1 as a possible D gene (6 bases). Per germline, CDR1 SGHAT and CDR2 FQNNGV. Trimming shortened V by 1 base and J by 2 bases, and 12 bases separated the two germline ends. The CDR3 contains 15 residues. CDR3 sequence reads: CASSLVGRGTYEQYF. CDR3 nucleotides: TGTGCCAGCAGCTTAGTTGGCAGGGGAACCTACGAGCAGTACTTC.